The clone carrying this TCR beta chain was counted only a few times. Antigen specificity is unknown. This sample is drawn from a study of molecular identifiers for immune sequencing clone quantification. Broader study findings: Highly expanded clone sizes could be underestimated through barcode sharing by identical TCR molecules.

Preparation of naive CD8 libraries involved roughly 17,000 to 1,000,000 sorted cells and 10%, 30% or 50% RNA. Sorting recovered naive CD8 T cells on a CD8+CD4-CCR7+CD45RA+ profile. The junction had 5 bases not matched to a gene; V was cut back by 6 bases and J by 1 base. The CDR3 has 15 residues. The V gene's germline CDR1 is MNHEY and CDR2 SVGAGI. TCRdb reprocessed the PCR reads with MiXCR, giving one entry per CDR3 protein. The sample holds 45,000 to 60,000 distinct CDR3 sequences, roughly 38% seen once. The specimen sequenced was naive CD8+ T cells from blood, with Jurkat cell RNA spiked in. Subset described: FACS-sorted CD8+CD4-CCR7+CD45RA+ naive T cells. The receptor was derived from a human donor in good health. Some libraries in this study had Jurkat cell RNA spiked in. V and J are TRBV6-5 and TRBJ2-2; 7 bases align to TRBD1. CDR3: CASSPGTENTGELFF. CDR3 nucleotide sequence: TGTGCCAGCAGCCCCGGGACAGAGAACACCGGGGAGCTGTTTTTT.